These T cell receptor beta chains were read from a single sample in a study of beta chain features in type 1 diabetes. Generated by immunoSEQ multiplex PCR, the TCRdb table keeps only in-frame clones and is missing some. The data show hundreds of thousands of clones, over 13% seen once. The sequenced material came from naive CD4+ T cells from blood. These receptor sequences come from a man aged 18 to 30 with type 1 diabetes. CDR3s include the opening cysteine and the closing phenylalanine or tryptophan. A D gene is named only where the DNA matches it firmly. Rows give clone size only sometimes, using once, few, many, or a class for an expanded clone.

TRBV7-2	TRBJ2-7	TRBD1	NA	TGTGCCAGCAGCTCAACCGGACAGGGGCCCTACGAGCAGTACTTC	CASSSTGQGPYEQYF
TRBV19	TRBJ2-5	TRBD2	few	TGTGCCAGTAGTATGGGACTAGCGGGACGGGAGACCCAGTACTTC	CASSMGLAGRETQYF
TRBV11-2	TRBJ1-1	NA	few	TGTGCCAGCAGCTTTGTTGGGGGGCGTGAAGCTTTCTTT	CASSFVGGREAFF
TRBV29-1	TRBJ2-3	TRBD2	NA	TGCAGCGCCCCCGGGACTAGCGGAAACACAGATACGCAGTATTTT	CSAPGTSGNTDTQYF
TRBV7-9	TRBJ2-3	NA	few	TGTGCCAGCAGGGGGGCCCCCTCCCAGGATACGCAGTATTTT	CASRGAPSQDTQYF
TRBV2	TRBJ1-5	NA	few	TGTGCCAGCAGTGAACAAGGTTATAGCAATCAGCCCCAGCATTTT	CASSEQGYSNQPQHF
TRBV30	TRBJ2-1	NA	few	TGTGCCTGGAGTGTACCTTCGGGGGCGAATGAGCAGTTCTTC	CAWSVPSGANEQFF
TRBV30	TRBJ1-6	NA	NA	TGTGCCTGGACAGGGGCGAGTTCACCCCTCCACTTT	CAWTGASSPLHF
TRBV11-3	TRBJ2-1	NA	few	TGTGCCAGCAGCTTATCGAACTATAACAATGAGCAGTTCTTC	CASSLSNYNNEQFF
TRBV19	TRBJ2-7	TRBD1	few	TGTGCCAGTAGGGGAGGACAGGGTGGATACGAGCAGTACTTC	CASRGGQGGYEQYF
TRBV5-6	TRBJ1-1	NA	few	TGTGCCAGCAGCCAGCGTTCCCCGACTGAAGCTTTCTTT	CASSQRSPTEAFF
TRBV5-1	TRBJ2-3	TRBD2	NA	TGCGCCAGCAGCTTGGTGTTAACTAGCGGGACCACAGATACGCAGTATTTT	CASSLVLTSGTTDTQYF
TRBV7-2	TRBJ2-5	TRBD2	once	TGTGCCAGCAGCTCGAGGACTAGCGGGAGGAAAGAGACCCAGTACTTC	CASSSRTSGRKETQYF
TRBV28	TRBJ1-2	NA	few	TGTGCCAGCAGTTTATCCCATGGCTACACCTTC	CASSLSHGYTF
TRBV11-3	TRBJ2-2	NA	few	TGTGCCAGCAGCTTAGTTGAGACAGGGAACACCGGGGAGCTGTTTTTT	CASSLVETGNTGELFF
TRBV9	TRBJ1-2	NA	NA	TGTGCCAGCAGCGTAGGGAGCAGGGGAGAGGAGGGCTACACCTTC	CASSVGSRGEEGYTF
TRBV29-1	TRBJ2-7	TRBD1	NA	TGCAGCGTTCAAGGTAACAGGGACAGATTCTACGAGCAGTACTTC	CSVQGNRDRFYEQYF
TRBV6-8	TRBJ2-2	NA	NA	TGTGCCAGCAGTTACAGTGGCAGGGGGAACACCGGGGAGCTGTTTTTT	CASSYSGRGNTGELFF
TRBV27	TRBJ2-1	TRBD1	few	TGTGCCAGCAGTTCCCGGGACAGGGCAATCAATGAGCAGTTCTTC	CASSSRDRAINEQFF
TRBV30	TRBJ1-3	NA	few	TGTGCCTGGAAACACCCTGGCTCTGGAAACACCATATATTTT	CAWKHPGSGNTIYF
TRBV19	TRBJ2-1	NA	few	TGTGCCAGTAGTATAGGGGGTATGAATGAGCAGTTCTTC	CASSIGGMNEQFF
TRBV6-1	TRBJ2-7	TRBD1	NA	TGTGCCATCACGGGACAGGACTCCTACGAGCAGTACTTC	CAITGQDSYEQYF
TRBV6-6	TRBJ2-2	TRBD1	few	TGTGCCAGCAGCCAGGGGGCGAACACCGGGGAGCTGTTTTTT	CASSQGANTGELFF
TRBV6-5	TRBJ2-7	NA	few	TGTGCCAGCAGGAACCCCGGTCTAGCCCCCTACGAGCAGTACTTC	CASRNPGLAPYEQYF
TRBV6-6	TRBJ1-2	TRBD1	few	TGTGCCAGCAGTTCGCTCGGACAGGGGAACTATGGCTACACCTTC	CASSSLGQGNYGYTF
TRBV11-2	TRBJ2-5	NA	few	TGTGCCAGCAGCTTAGGGTTGCCCGGGGAGACCCAGTACTTC	CASSLGLPGETQYF
TRBV2	TRBJ2-5	NA	NA	TGTGCCAGCAGCCCCGCCGGGGAGACCCAGTACTTC	CASSPAGETQYF
TRBV5-1	TRBJ2-7	NA	NA	TGCGCCAGCAGCTTGACTACCCTTTCCTACGAGCAGTACTTC	CASSLTTLSYEQYF
TRBV4-3	TRBJ2-2	TRBD2	NA	TGCGCCAGCAGCCAAGGGACTAGCGGGGGAGTCGGCACCGGGGAGCTGTTTTTT	CASSQGTSGGVGTGELFF
TRBV29-1	TRBJ1-1	NA	NA	TGCAGCGTTATAGGGACATGGAACACTGAAGCTTTCTTT	CSVIGTWNTEAFF
TRBV2	TRBJ1-1	NA	NA	TGTGCCAGCGGGCCCCAGGGCACTGAAGCTTTCTTT	CASGPQGTEAFF
TRBV5-4	TRBJ2-1	TRBD2	many	TGTGCCAGCAGTCGTGGGACTAGCGCTTACAATGAGCAGTTCTTC	CASSRGTSAYNEQFF
TRBV19	TRBJ2-1	NA	few	TGTGCCAGTAGAGGATACTCCTACAATGAGCAGTTCTTC	CASRGYSYNEQFF
TRBV6-6	TRBJ2-5	TRBD1	NA	TGTGCCAGCAGTAAAGGGGGCTTAGAGACCCAGTACTTC	CASSKGGLETQYF
TRBV29-1	TRBJ2-1	TRBD2	few	TGCAGCGTCTTGTCCCCAACTAGCGGGAGATCCGGCGATGAGCAGTTCTTC	CSVLSPTSGRSGDEQFF
TRBV29-1	TRBJ1-1	NA	NA	TGCAGCGCCCTGGAACCGCGGGGAAACACTGAAGCTTTCTTT	CSALEPRGNTEAFF
TRBV1	TRBJ1-2	NA	few	TGCACCAGCAGCCAAGAGGAACTTTACTACACCTTC	CTSSQEELYYTF
TRBV6-1	TRBJ2-7	TRBD2	NA	TGTGCCAGCTCTACAGCGGGAGGGCCTGAAGAGCAGTACTTC	CASSTAGGPEEQYF
TRBV30	TRBJ2-5	NA	few	TGTGCCTGGGGGGCCGGGGAGACCCAGTACTTC	CAWGAGETQYF
TRBV4-3	TRBJ2-3	NA	few	TGCGCCAGCAGCCAAGACAGGGTTAGCACAGATACGCAGTATTTT	CASSQDRVSTDTQYF
TRBV6-5	TRBJ2-1	NA	NA	TGTGCCAGCAGTTATCAGACAGCCTACAATGAGCAGTTCTTC	CASSYQTAYNEQFF
TRBV30	TRBJ2-5	TRBD2	NA	TGTGCCTGGAGGGCGGGGGGAAAGACCCAGTACTTC	CAWRAGGKTQYF
TRBV9	TRBJ1-6	NA	NA	TGTGCCAGCAGCGTAGGAATTTATAATTCACCCCTCCACTTT	CASSVGIYNSPLHF
TRBV7-8	TRBJ2-5	TRBD2	NA	TGTGCCAGCAGCCCCTGGGGGGGTCAAGAGACCCAGTACTTC	CASSPWGGQETQYF
TRBV14	TRBJ2-7	NA	NA	TGTGCCAGCAGCCAAGATTATTCAGGCACCTACGAGCAGTACTTC	CASSQDYSGTYEQYF
TRBV30	TRBJ1-1	NA	NA	TGTGCCTGTTCCCGGGGACTGAACACTGAAGCTTTCTTT	CACSRGLNTEAFF
TRBV28	TRBJ1-1	NA	NA	TGTGCCAGCAGTTGGGGGGGTGGAACTGAAGCTTTCTTT	CASSWGGGTEAFF
TRBV14	TRBJ2-7	TRBD1	few	TGTGCCAGCAGCCAAGTATACGGGACAGGGAGCTCCTACGAGCAGTACTTC	CASSQVYGTGSSYEQYF
TRBV10-3	TRBJ2-4	TRBD1	few	TGTGCCATCAGTGAGTCCCGGGACAGCATAGCGTCCAAAAACATTCAGTACTTC	CAISESRDSIASKNIQYF
TRBV4-2	TRBJ2-1	TRBD2	few	TGTGCCAGCAGCCGTACCGGGGCGACTAGCGGGGGCCCGATGCCTAACAATGAGCAGTTCTTC	CASSRTGATSGGPMPNNEQFF
TRBV30	TRBJ1-1	NA	few	TGTGCCGGTCAGGGCTTCACTGAAGCTTTCTTT	CAGQGFTEAFF
TRBV9	TRBJ2-5	TRBD2	NA	TGTGCCAGCAGCGCCGGGACTAGCGGGGGCAAACAAGAGACCCAGTACTTC	CASSAGTSGGKQETQYF
TRBV21-1	TRBJ2-3	NA	NA	TGTGCCAGCGAACCCAAGACAGATACGCAGTATTTT	CASEPKTDTQYF
TRBV5-1	TRBJ2-1	NA	few	TGCGCCAGCAGCCCAGAGGGAGGGGGCTCCTACAATGAGCAGTTCTTC	CASSPEGGGSYNEQFF